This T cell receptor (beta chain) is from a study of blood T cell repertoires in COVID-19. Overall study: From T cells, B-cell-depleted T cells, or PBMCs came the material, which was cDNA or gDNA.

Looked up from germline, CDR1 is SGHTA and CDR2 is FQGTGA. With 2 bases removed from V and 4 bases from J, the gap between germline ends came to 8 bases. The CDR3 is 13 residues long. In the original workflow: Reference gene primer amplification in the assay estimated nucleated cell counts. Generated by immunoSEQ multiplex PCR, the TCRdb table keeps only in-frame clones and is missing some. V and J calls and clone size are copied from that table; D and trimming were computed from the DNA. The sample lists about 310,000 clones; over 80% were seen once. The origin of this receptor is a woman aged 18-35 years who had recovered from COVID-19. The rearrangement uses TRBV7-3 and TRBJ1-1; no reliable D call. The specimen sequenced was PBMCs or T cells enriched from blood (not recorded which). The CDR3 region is CASSLWPGTEAFF. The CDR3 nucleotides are TGTGCCAGCAGCTTATGGCCGGGCACTGAAGCTTTCTTT.